The 18 T cell receptor beta chains below come from one sample, sequenced in a study of cytomegalovirus exposure and HLA in healthy donors. PCR employed 60 Vbeta and 13 Jbeta primers. Assay: immunoSEQ multiplex PCR; the TCRdb copy retains only in-frame clones and omits some. The sample records roughly 130,000 clones, around 79% being singletons. The material sequenced was PBMCs. The receptors derive from a woman between 40 and 50 years old in good health and CMV-seropositive.

This clone was observed a handful of times. This chain joins TRBV2 and TRBJ1-2; a possible D gene is TRBD1 (6 bases). The V end lost 5 bases, the J end lost 6 bases, and 13 bases lay between the germline ends. This CDR3 comprises 13 residues. Germline values: CDR1 SNHLY, CDR2 FYNNEI. In DNA form, the CDR3 reads TGTGCCAGCAGTAGGGGGATTGGTGATGGCTACACCTTC. As protein: CASSRGIGDGYTF.

The CDR3 loop is CASSANRNEQYF. In DNA form, the CDR3 reads TGTGCCAGCAGCGCTAACAGGAACGAGCAGTACTTC. The genes are TRBV7-6 and TRBJ2-7; D perhaps matches TRBD1 (5 bases). The CDR3 consists of 12 residues. The V end lost 5 bases, the J end lost 5 bases, and 10 bases lay between the germline ends. Germline V gene lookup returns CDR1 SGHVS and CDR2 FNYEAQ.

This sequence joins TRBV9 and TRBJ2-2, with no clear D. The length of the CDR3 is 13 residues. CDR1 and CDR2 (germline): SGDLS, YYNGEE. V gave up 0 bases and J gave up 5 bases, with 5 bases separating them. CDR3 nucleotide sequence: TGTGCCAGCAGCGTAGTCGAGACCGGGGAGCTGTTTTTT. Residues: CASSVVETGELFF. Drawing the rest from reference TRBV9 and TRBJ2-2, the complete variable domain is DSGVTQTPKHLITATGQRVTLRCSPRSGDLSVYWYQQSLDQGLQFLIQYYNGEERAKGNILERFSAQQFPDLHSELNLSSLELGDSALYFCASSVVETGELFFGEGSRLTVL.

The V call is TRBV9, the J call TRBJ2-3; 7 positions agree with TRBD1. CDR3 length: 16 residues. Trimming removed 4 bases from V and 4 bases from J; junction bases left unmatched: 12. In germline, CDR1 is SGDLS, CDR2 YYNGEE. The CDR3 loop is CASSLRQGIEADTQYF. CDR3 sequence (DNA): TGTGCCAGCAGCCTCCGACAGGGAATAGAGGCAGATACGCAGTATTTT. The full variable domain, its missing parts supplied by reference TRBV9 and TRBJ2-3, is DSGVTQTPKHLITATGQRVTLRCSPRSGDLSVYWYQQSLDQGLQFLIQYYNGEERAKGNILERFSAQQFPDLHSELNLSSLELGDSALYFCASSLRQGIEADTQYFGPGTRLTVL.

The chain joins TRBV6-1 to TRBJ1-2; D call uncertain. The CDR3 extends over 16 amino acids. Between the trimmed V and J ends, which lost 2 bases and 0 bases, there was a span of 13 bases. Germline values: CDR1 MNHNS, CDR2 SASEGT. This CDR3 reads CASSESGGWTNYGYTF. CDR3 DNA sequence: TGTGCCAGCAGTGAAAGCGGTGGATGGACTAACTATGGCTACACCTTC.

The chain carries TRBV7-9 and TRBJ2-7; possible D gene TRBD2, 6 bases. CDR3 length equals 14 residues. In germline, CDR1 is SEHNR, CDR2 FQNEAQ (reference sequence). V was trimmed by 5 bases and J by 2 bases, leaving 13 bases between them. The CDR3 is CASSPGLTAYEQYF. The CDR3 bases are TGTGCCAGCAGCCCGGGACTCACGGCCTACGAGCAGTACTTC. The variable domain in full, completed from reference TRBV7-9 and TRBJ2-7, reads DTGVSQNPRHKITKRGQNVTFRCDPISEHNRLYWYRQTLGQGPEFLTYFQNEAQLEKSRLLSDRFSAERPKGSFSTLEIQRTEQGDSAMYLCASSPGLTAYEQYFGPGTRLTVT.

The V gene is TRBV18, the J gene TRBJ1-6; D not resolved. The CDR3 has 14 amino acids. V was pared by 2 bases and J by 7 bases, with 9 bases between. Germline V lookup: CDR1 KGHSH, CDR2 LQKENI. CDR3 amino acids: CASSPIGENSPLHF. CDR3 in DNA: TGTGCCAGCTCACCAATCGGGGAAAATTCACCCCTCCACTTT.

The chain joins TRBV9 to TRBJ1-3; TRBD1 agrees at 12 bases. Losses at the gene ends were 0 bases for V and 4 bases for J; bases not matched to a gene: 5. The CDR3 spans 17 residues. Germline CDR1 is SGDLS and CDR2 is YYNGEE. The CDR3 region has the DNA TGTGCCAGCAGCGTAGATTGGGACAGGGGGCTCGGAAACACCATATATTTT. The encoded protein is CASSVDWDRGLGNTIYF.

A word on this clone: The identical CDR3 is also encoded by other nucleotide sequences in the sample. V is TRBV7-2 and J is TRBJ1-1; no definite D call. Germline V gene data show CDR1 as SGHTA and CDR2 as FQGNSA. V lost 2 bases and J lost 0, with 7 bases in between. The CDR3 is 14 residues long. The DNA for the CDR3 is TGTGCCAGCAGCTTACATTCCATGAACACTGAAGCTTTCTTT. This sequence encodes CASSLHSMNTEAFF.

The CDR3, as DNA: TGTGCCAGCAGCCTCCTGAACACTGAAGCTTTCTTT. The encoded protein is CASSLLNTEAFF. The V gene is TRBV7-2, the J gene TRBJ1-1; D is unclear. V gave up 5 bases and J gave up 0 bases, with 4 bases separating them. CDR1 and CDR2 from the germline V gene are SGHTA and FQGNSA. The CDR3 totals 12 residues.

V is TRBV6-1 and J is TRBJ1-1; D is unresolved. V shed 1 base and J shed 1 base, with 7 bases lying between them. The germline V gene has CDR1 MNHNS and CDR2 SASEGT. The CDR3 has 14 residues. This CDR3 reads CASSEERGNTEAFF. In DNA form, the CDR3 reads TGTGCCAGCAGTGAAGAGAGAGGGAACACTGAAGCTTTCTTT.

The CDR3 DNA sequence: TGTGCCAGCTCACGGGCACTAGCGGAAGAGACCCAGTACTTC. It yields the protein CASSRALAEETQYF. This chain uses TRBV18 with TRBJ2-5, with TRBD2 identical over 8 bases. From germline, CDR1 is KGHSH and CDR2 LQKENI. The CDR3 consists of 14 residues. Trimming cost V 4 bases and J 3 bases; bases outside gene matches: 4.

The chain uses TRBV28 and TRBJ1-1, with D tentatively TRBD1 (5 bases). This CDR3 region has 14 residues. V was shortened by 5 bases and J by 0 bases, with 10 bases between the two germline ends. Germline lookup yields CDR1 MDHEN and CDR2 SYDVKM. CDR3 protein: CASSRGGVNTEAFF. CDR3 DNA sequence: TGTGCCAGCAGTCGAGGAGGGGTGAACACTGAAGCTTTCTTT. Supplemented by reference TRBV28 and TRBJ1-1, the full variable domain reads DVKVTQSSRYLVKRTGEKVFLECVQDMDHENMFWYRQDPGLGLRLIYFSYDVKMKEKGDIPEGYSVSREKKERFSLILESASTNQTSMYLCASSRGGVNTEAFFGQGTRLTVV.

The chain links TRBV28 to TRBJ2-2; possibly TRBD2 for D (6 bases). V was trimmed by 5 bases and J by 2 bases, leaving 18 bases between them. CDR1 and CDR2 from the germline V gene are MDHEN and SYDVKM. The CDR3 covers 17 residues. The CDR3 is CASSPRLRRDNTGELFF. As DNA, the CDR3 is TGTGCCAGCAGTCCCCGTCTTAGGCGGGATAACACCGGGGAGCTGTTTTTT. The full variable domain, completed using reference TRBV28 and TRBJ2-2, is DVKVTQSSRYLVKRTGEKVFLECVQDMDHENMFWYRQDPGLGLRLIYFSYDVKMKEKGDIPEGYSVSREKKERFSLILESASTNQTSMYLCASSPRLRRDNTGELFFGEGSRLTVL.

Note on this clone: One end of the junction does not line up with germline, which may come from a read error. The rearrangement links TRBV5-1 to TRBJ2-5, with D possibly matching TRBD2 (6 bases). CDR3 length equals 16 residues. Germline V gives CDR1 SGHRS, CDR2 YFSETQ. CDR3 loop: CASGFGTLGPGETQYF. CDR3 DNA: TGCGCCAGCGGCTTTGGGACTTTGGGCCCGGGAGAGACCCAGTACTTC. Using reference TRBV5-1 and TRBJ2-5 for the parts outside the CDR3, the full variable domain is KAGVTQTPRYLIKTRGQQVTLSCSPISGHRSVSWYQQTPGQGLQFLFEYFSETQRNKGNFPGRFSGRQFSNSRSEMNVSTLELGDSALYLCASGFGTLGPGETQYFGPGTRLLVL.

The rearrangement uses TRBV30 and TRBJ1-1, with D possibly matching TRBD1 (5 bases). Germline CDR1 GTSNPN, CDR2 SVGIG (reference sequence). V was trimmed by 0 bases and J by 0 bases, leaving 11 bases between them. The CDR3 length is 15 residues. In DNA, the CDR3 is TGTGCCTGGAGTGTACTAGCAGGGATGAACACTGAAGCTTTCTTT. Amino acid sequence: CAWSVLAGMNTEAFF.

The CDR3 region is CASGLKGRNTEAFF. CDR3 DNA: TGTGCCAGCGGACTAAAAGGGCGTAACACTGAAGCTTTCTTT. The V and J genes are TRBV2 and TRBJ1-1; no clear D. CDR3 length: 14 amino acids. Germline CDR1 and CDR2: SNHLY and FYNNEI. V was clipped by 8 bases and J by 2 bases, with 15 bases between them.

The rearrangement uses TRBV12-5 and TRBJ1-1; 7 nucleotides agree with TRBD1. V gave up 0 bases and J gave up 9 bases; unmatched junction bases: 10. Germline CDR1 reads LGHNT; CDR2 reads FRNRAP. The CDR3 extends over 15 amino acids. The CDR3 here is CASGLVLPGQIKAFF. CDR3 DNA: TGTGCTAGTGGTTTGGTCCTTCCGGGACAGATAAAAGCTTTCTTT.